This entry features one TCR beta chain sequence. This sample was taken from a study of blood T cell repertoires in COVID-19. Background on the study: Samples of COVID-19 (acute and convalescent) were obtained from the United States, Italy and Spain.

Per the study methods: Amplification of reference gene primers provided the estimated nucleated cell counts. The data were produced by immunoSEQ multiplex PCR, yet TCRdb's version contains in-frame clones alone and is incomplete. D and trimming were read from the DNA, whereas the V and J calls and clone size are those reported in that table. The sample consists of 150,000 to 180,000 clones, approximately 73% of them appearing once. The receptor was derived from a woman over 75 with acute or convalescent COVID-19. The sample was peripheral blood.

CDR3 amino acids: CASNHNQGIQETQYF. CDR3 bases: TGTGCCAGCAACCACAATCAGGGTATCCAAGAGACCCAGTACTTC. The chain has TRBV6-5 and TRBJ2-5; a possible D gene is TRBD1 (5 bases). Germline values: CDR1 MNHEY, CDR2 SVGAGI. V dropped 7 bases and J dropped 1 base, with 16 bases sitting between them. The CDR3 covers 15 residues.